This TCR beta chain was recovered during a study of cytomegalovirus exposure and HLA in healthy donors. Study-wide findings and caveats: According to an earlier analysis, most TCR beta V segments yielded productive rearrangements about 90% or about 30% of the time. When analyzed later, a missense DCLRE1C variant was found to be linked to TCR beta V- and J-gene trimming.

Worth noting for this clone: No antigen is known for it.

CDR1 MNHEY and CDR2 SVGAGI come from the germline V gene. Between the trimmed V and J ends, which lost 2 bases and 3 bases, there was a span of 7 bases. The CDR3 totals 13 residues. 60 Vbeta and 13 Jbeta primers were used in PCR. TCRdb keeps only in-frame clones here, not all; method: immunoSEQ multiplex PCR. The data hold some 170,000 clones, with 70% to 85% observed a single time. Sequencing was performed on PBMCs. V usage is TRBV6-5 and J usage is TRBJ1-2; D gene unclear. The clonotype comes from a man aged 25-45 years in good health and CMV-seropositive. This chain's CDR3 is CASSYVPDYGYTF. The CDR3 bases are TGTGCCAGCAGTTACGTCCCGGACTATGGCTACACCTTC.